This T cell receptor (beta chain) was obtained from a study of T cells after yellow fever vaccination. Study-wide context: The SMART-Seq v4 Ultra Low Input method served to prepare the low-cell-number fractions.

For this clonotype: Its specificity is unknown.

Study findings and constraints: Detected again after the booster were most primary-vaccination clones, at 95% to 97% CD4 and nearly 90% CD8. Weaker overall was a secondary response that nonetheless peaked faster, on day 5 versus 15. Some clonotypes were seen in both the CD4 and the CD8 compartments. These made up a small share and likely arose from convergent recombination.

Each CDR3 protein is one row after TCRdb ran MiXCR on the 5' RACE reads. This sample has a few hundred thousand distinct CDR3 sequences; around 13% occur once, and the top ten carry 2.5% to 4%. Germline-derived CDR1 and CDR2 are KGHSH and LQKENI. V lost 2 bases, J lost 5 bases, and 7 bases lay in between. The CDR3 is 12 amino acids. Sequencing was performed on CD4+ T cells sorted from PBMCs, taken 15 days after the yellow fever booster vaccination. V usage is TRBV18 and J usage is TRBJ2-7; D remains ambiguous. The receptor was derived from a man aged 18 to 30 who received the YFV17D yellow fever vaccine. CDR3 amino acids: CASSPGGNEQYF. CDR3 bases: TGTGCCAGCTCACCAGGCGGAAACGAGCAGTACTTC.